This TCR beta chain is from a study of low-dose radiotherapy and immunotherapy resistance in tumors. Alpha and beta chains were covered, as first-strand cDNA relied on TRAV- and TRBV-specific primers. TCR amplification ran roughly 20 PCR cycles using constant-region and V-primer adapter primers. One entry per CDR3 protein results from TCRdb running MiXCR on the reads. The sample carries 65,000 to 100,000 distinct CDR3 sequences, roughly a sixth recorded once. In this sample, this clonotype turned up many times. The V and J ends lost 10 bases and 4 bases respectively, with 9 bases between them. The CDR3 covers 11 residues. The germline V gene has CDR1 ENHRY and CDR2 SYGVKD. Time point noted: before trial treatment.

The clonotype originates from a male donor with prostate cancer. The sequenced sample was PBMCs, obtained before treatment. V and J are TRBV10-3 and TRBJ2-3; a possible D gene is TRBD2 (6 bases). The CDR3 reads CASGTSDTQYF. The CDR3, as DNA: TGTGCCAGCGGGACCTCAGATACGCAGTATTTT.